This T cell receptor (beta chain) is drawn from a study of graft-versus-host responses after intestinal transplantation. About the research overall: Transplants were multivisceral, liver-intestinal, or isolated intestinal.

Measured with immunoSEQ multiplex PCR; TCRdb has only the in-frame clones, and not every one. The data show 14,000 or so clones, 65% to 80% seen once. Graft tissue was processed to release intraepithelial and lamina propria lymphocytes. Germline V CDR1 and CDR2: SGHRS, YFSETQ. Trimming took off 3 bases at V and 2 bases at J, with 11 bases between the two ends. The CDR3 sequence is 15 residues long. The TCR sequence derives from a human patient who received an intestinal transplant, so some T cells may come from the graft donor. The J gene is TRBJ2-2, the V gene TRBV5-1; TRBD1 is a possible D gene (6 bases). Material: ileum tissue, obtained approximately 27 days after intestinal transplant. The CDR3 loop is CASSSGQFNTGELFF. The CDR3 region has the DNA TGCGCCAGCAGCTCCGGACAGTTCAACACCGGGGAGCTGTTTTTT.